A selection of T cell receptor beta chains follows, all from one sample in a study of blood T cell repertoires in COVID-19. Produced via immunoSEQ multiplex PCR; TCRdb's table is partial and in-frame only. The sample includes approximately 260,000 clones, around 87% of them seen just once. Sequenced: PBMCs or T cells enriched from blood (not recorded which). The receptors stem from a woman aged 40 to 55 with acute COVID-19. CDR3s include the opening cysteine and the closing phenylalanine or tryptophan. The D gene is left open where the match is weak. Clone size is shown for a subset of rows, as once, few, many or a class of expanded clone.

clone_size j_call v_call cdr3_length d_call cdr3_aa cdr3_nt
NA TRBJ2-3 TRBV7-8 18 TRBD2 CASSLAVSSGSWSDTQYF TGTGCCAGCAGCTTAGCGGTGTCTAGCGGGAGTTGGTCAGATACGCAGTATTTT
NA TRBJ2-5 TRBV18 16 NA CASSPPGEERGETQYF TGTGCCAGCTCACCACCGGGGGAGGAGAGGGGAGAGACCCAGTACTTC
NA TRBJ2-2 TRBV7-9 15 TRBD2 CASSTRTSGRGELFF TGTGCCAGCAGCACACGGACTAGCGGCAGGGGGGAGCTGTTTTTT
NA TRBJ2-7 TRBV7-9 13 NA CASSQGTSYEQYF TGTGCCAGCAGCCAGGGGACCTCCTACGAGCAGTACTTC
NA TRBJ2-2 TRBV4-1 15 NA CASSQDYGETGELFF TGCGCCAGCAGCCAAGATTACGGGGAAACCGGGGAGCTGTTTTTT
NA TRBJ2-7 TRBV5-1 18 TRBD2 CASSPGLAGGPLSYEQYF TGCGCCAGCAGCCCTGGACTAGCGGGAGGGCCCCTCTCCTACGAGCAGTACTTC
NA TRBJ2-3 TRBV2 16 NA CASSARGAMSTDTQYF TGTGCCAGCAGTGCCAGGGGGGCGATGAGCACAGATACGCAGTATTTT
NA TRBJ2-1 TRBV6-4 13 NA CASSDASYNEQFF TGTGCCAGCAGTGACGCTAGTTACAATGAGCAGTTCTTC
few TRBJ2-7 TRBV6-5 14 TRBD2 CASILSGATYEQYF TGTGCCAGCATCCTTAGCGGGGCTACCTACGAGCAGTACTTC
NA TRBJ2-7 TRBV5-5 15 TRBD2 CASSYRSGSPYEQYF TGTGCCAGCAGCTACCGAAGCGGGAGTCCCTACGAGCAGTACTTC
NA TRBJ2-7 TRBV6-5 15 TRBD1 CASRRDRGFSYEQYF TGTGCCAGCAGAAGGGACAGGGGTTTCTCCTACGAGCAGTACTTC
NA TRBJ2-7 TRBV11-3 14 TRBD1 CASSLKGGKNEQYF TGTGCCAGCAGCTTGAAAGGGGGCAAGAACGAGCAGTACTTC
NA TRBJ1-2 TRBV4-1 14 NA CASSQDQGKYGYTF TGCGCCAGCAGCCAAGATCAGGGGAAGTATGGCTACACCTTC